The 27 T cell receptor beta chains below come from one sample, sequenced in a study of quantifying T cell responses using KT2 cells (dated by TCRdb to the late 2010s). Concerning the study at large: RNA was DNase-treated and reverse transcribed with TCR alpha and beta constant-region primers, mostly using SuperScript III.

Libraries were made using UMI-ligation and nested PCR. These reads were obtained on an Illumina MiSeq. T4 RNA ligase 1 was used to ligate a single-stranded oligonucleotide containing the Illumina SP2 sequence and a UMI to the 3' end of the cDNA. PCR1 used 4 to 5 cycles (98 degrees C 15 s, 69 degrees C 30 s, 72 degrees C 40 s), and the beta primer was an equimolar mix of RC1.1 and RC1.2 that covered TRBC1 and TRBC2. The public reads were quality trimmed at Q25 with fastp and then assembled into clones with MiXCR by TCRdb, keeping productive beta chains. Rows are combined by CDR3 protein, so each entry shows the most common genes and DNA. The sample table contains just under 50,000 distinct CDR3 sequences; only one count was recorded for 9.5% to 13% of them. The ten top clones hold about 10% of the sample. The specimen sequenced was PBMCs spiked with cells of the T cell clone KT2. The receptors shown here come from a human donor.

Ten or more counts support this clonotype. The rearrangement links TRBV7-3 to TRBJ1-1; weak D call: TRBD1 (5 bases). The CDR3 covers 14 residues. Per germline, CDR1 SGHTA and CDR2 FQGTGA. V lost 0 bases and J lost 1, with 6 bases in between. The DNA for the CDR3 is TGTGCCAGCAGCTTAACAGGGACGAACACTGAAGCTTTCTTT. Residues: CASSLTGTNTEAFF.

This clonotype was seen a handful of times. V is TRBV7-2 and J is TRBJ2-2; possible D gene TRBD1, 5 bases. Germline-derived CDR1 and CDR2 are SGHTA and FQGNSA. V was pared by 5 bases and J by 6 bases, with 19 bases between. The CDR3 covers 16 residues. The CDR3 loop is CASSPSLGHGAGELFF. The CDR3 DNA reads as TGTGCCAGCAGCCCGAGCTTAGGACATGGGGCCGGGGAGCTGTTTTTT.

DNA for the CDR3: TGCGCCAGCAGCCAAAGGGTAGAGGGTCGGACCGGGGAGCTGTTTTTT. Encoded protein: CASSQRVEGRTGELFF. The chain carries TRBV4-1 and TRBJ2-2; D perhaps matches TRBD2 (5 bases). From germline, CDR1 is MGHRA and CDR2 YSYEKL. The V end lost 2 bases, the J end lost 5 bases, and 15 bases lay between the germline ends. The CDR3 has 16 amino acids.

This chain uses TRBV12-3 or TRBV12-4 with TRBJ2-3, with 8 positions matching TRBD1. J gave up 3 bases and V 2 bases, and 13 bases lay outside the gene matches. The CDR3 runs 18 residues. The CDR3 sequence: CASSLRPGLQGATDTQYF. CDR3 nucleotides: TGTGCCAGCAGTTTACGACCTGGGTTGCAGGGGGCAACAGATACGCAGTATTTT.

Many counts were recorded for this clonotype. The genes are TRBV10-3 and TRBJ1-2, with no clear D. The CDR3 runs to 16 residues. Trimming pared 1 base from V and 2 bases from J, leaving 14 bases between. Germline CDR1 ENHRY, CDR2 SYGVKD. CDR3 amino acids: CAISELSAVSNYGYTF. The CDR3 DNA reads as TGTGCCATCAGTGAGTTATCGGCAGTCTCGAACTATGGCTACACCTTC.

This clonotype was counted many times. The CDR3 coding sequence is TGCAGCGTTGATGGCCTAGCGGCCTACAATGAGCAGTTCTTC. Its translation is CSVDGLAAYNEQFF. The chain is built from TRBV29-1 and TRBJ2-1; 7 bases agree with TRBD2. After removal of 3 bases from V and 2 bases from J, the junction contained 4 bases not matched to a gene. The CDR3 spans 14 residues. Germline lookup yields CDR1 SQVTM and CDR2 ANQGSEA.

The V and J genes are TRBV29-1 and TRBJ1-3; D is ambiguous. V was clipped by 7 bases and J by 0 bases, with 10 bases between them. CDR1 SQVTM and CDR2 ANQGSEA come from the germline V gene. This CDR3 has 13 residues. The CDR3 loop is CSASHGSGNTIYF. DNA of the CDR3: TGCAGCGCGTCTCACGGCTCTGGAAACACCATATATTTT.

This clonotype was seen many times. The chain couples TRBV7-9 to TRBJ2-2; D ambiguous. The V end was cut by 0 bases, the J end by 6 bases, with 5 bases between. This CDR3 spans 13 amino acids. The V gene's germline CDR1 is SEHNR and CDR2 FQNEAQ (reference sequence). The CDR3 loop is CASSLALAGELFF. For the CDR3, the DNA is TGTGCCAGCAGCTTAGCGCTTGCCGGGGAGCTGTTTTTT. Based on the CDR3 plus reference TRBV7-9 and TRBJ2-2, the full variable domain is DTGVSQNPRHKITKRGQNVTFRCDPISEHNRLYWYRQTLGQGPEFLTYFQNEAQLEKSRLLSDRFSAERPKGSFSTLEIQRTEQGDSAMYLCASSLALAGELFFGEGSRLTVL.

This chain connects TRBV20-1 to TRBJ2-7; 14 bases are shared with TRBD2. Germline CDR1 is DFQATT and CDR2 is SNEGSKA (reference sequence). Unmatched junction bases numbered 5, after V lost 3 bases and J lost 7 bases. The CDR3 consists of 14 residues. CDR3 loop: CSARGTSGSGEQYF. The CDR3 DNA follows: TGCAGTGCTAGGGGGACTAGCGGGAGCGGGGAGCAGTACTTC.

This clonotype turned up a few times. The V gene is TRBV29-1, the J gene TRBJ2-5; D is unclear. The CDR3 is 14 residues long. Deletions cut 1 base from V and 7 bases from J, with 16 bases between. Germline CDR1 is SQVTM and CDR2 is ANQGSEA. The CDR3 DNA reads TGCAGCGTTGAAGCTGGCTTGAGAGTAGGGACCCAGTACTTC. This translates into CSVEAGLRVGTQYF.

In its sample, this clonotype was seen many times. This chain uses TRBV12-3 or TRBV12-4 with TRBJ2-1; 11 nucleotides align to TRBD2. J was trimmed by 8 bases and V by 2 bases; bases with no gene match: 2. This CDR3 contains 14 residues. The CDR3 sequence is CASSLLAGGHEQFF. The CDR3 DNA reads TGTGCCAGCAGTTTACTAGCGGGAGGCCATGAGCAGTTCTTC.

This clonotype was seen a few times. The V gene is TRBV4-2, the J gene TRBJ2-7; D remains unclear. The CDR3 is 16 amino acids. Germline V gene data show CDR1 as LGHNA and CDR2 as YNFKEQ. The ends were cut back, 1 base at V and 0 bases at J, with 13 bases in the middle. The CDR3 sequence: CASSQVPGDSSYEQYF. In DNA form, the CDR3 reads TGTGCCAGCAGCCAAGTACCTGGTGATAGCTCCTACGAGCAGTACTTC.

This clonotype was observed at least ten times. This chain links TRBV7-9 with TRBJ1-5; 9 bases map to TRBD1. V was clipped by 3 bases and J by 3 bases; unmatched bases: 6. This CDR3 is built from 16 residues. CDR1 SEHNR and CDR2 FQNEAQ come from the germline V gene (reference sequence). As DNA, the CDR3 is TGTGCCAGCAGCTTGAGCGGGACAGGGATCAATCAGCCCCAGCATTTT. Amino acids: CASSLSGTGINQPQHF.

The chain couples TRBV20-1 to TRBJ2-7, with TRBD1 matching 10 bases. The CDR3 is 14 amino acids. CDR1 is DFQATT and CDR2 is SNEGSKA in the germline V gene (reference sequence). Trimming removed 5 bases from V and 0 bases from J; junction bases left unmatched: 4. For the CDR3, the DNA is TGCAGTGCTTATGGGACAGGGGACTCCTACGAGCAGTACTTC. This codes for CSAYGTGDSYEQYF.

This clonotype has a count of ten or more. J is TRBJ2-3 and V is TRBV7-3; D unclear. The germline V and J ends were trimmed by 1 base and 0 bases, with 11 bases remaining between them. CDR3 length: 16 residues. Per germline, CDR1 SGHTA and CDR2 FQGTGA. The CDR3 region is CASSLMASSSTDTQYF. The DNA of the CDR3 is TGTGCCAGCAGCTTAATGGCTAGTTCTAGCACAGATACGCAGTATTTT.

The genes are TRBV20-1 and TRBJ2-5, with 9 bases matching TRBD2. The trim removed 2 bases at V and 5 bases at J, leaving 12 bases unmatched. This CDR3 has 16 amino acids. Germline lookup yields CDR1 DFQATT and CDR2 SNEGSKA (reference sequence). This chain's CDR3 is CSARNWVAGVLETQYF. For the CDR3, the DNA is TGCAGTGCTAGAAATTGGGTAGCGGGAGTACTGGAGACCCAGTACTTC.

The chain has TRBV29-1 and TRBJ1-2, with D perhaps matching TRBD1 (6 bases). The CDR3 sequence is 11 residues long. Germline values: CDR1 SQVTM, CDR2 ANQGSEA. V lost 5 bases and J 4 bases, leaving 8 bases between the germline ends. CDR3 DNA: TGCAGCGTTCCGGACAGCTATGGCTACACCTTC. It encodes CSVPDSYGYTF.

This clonotype has a count of ten or more. The chain combines TRBV11-2 with TRBJ2-1; D unclear. Looked up from germline, CDR1 is SGHAT and CDR2 is FQNNGV. The CDR3 consists of 15 residues. Between the trimmed V and J ends, which lost 1 base and 0 bases, there was a span of 7 bases. This CDR3 is CASSLGATSYNEQFF. As DNA, the CDR3 is TGTGCCAGCAGCTTAGGCGCGACCTCCTACAATGAGCAGTTCTTC.

This clonotype was seen a handful of times. The chain employs TRBV29-1 and TRBJ2-1, with D tentatively TRBD2 (5 bases). V lost 6 bases, J lost 3 bases, and 12 bases lay in between. CDR1 is SQVTM and CDR2 is ANQGSEA in the germline V gene. The CDR3 is 13 residues long. This CDR3 is CSVSERSYNEQFF. The DNA of the CDR3 is TGCAGCGTGAGTGAGCGGAGCTACAATGAGCAGTTCTTC.

V gene TRBV20-1 combines with J gene TRBJ2-7; TRBD1 matches 12 bases. With 6 bases clipped from V and 4 bases from J, the junction kept 4 bases outside the gene matches. Germline V gene lookup returns CDR1 DFQATT and CDR2 SNEGSKA (reference sequence). The CDR3 runs 13 residues. The CDR3 loop is CSAPGQGAYEQYF. Written as DNA, the CDR3 is TGCAGTGCCCCGGGACAGGGGGCTTACGAGCAGTACTTC.

This chain joins TRBV6-5 and TRBJ1-3, with no clear D. V lost 0 bases and J 4 bases, leaving 13 bases between the germline ends. Germline V CDR1 and CDR2: MNHEY, SVGAGI. The length of the CDR3 is 16 residues. The CDR3 here is CASSYSLVAGGNTIYF. In DNA form, the CDR3 reads TGTGCCAGCAGTTACTCCCTTGTGGCGGGCGGAAACACCATATATTTT.

The chain employs TRBV4-3 and TRBJ1-2, with 7 bases that match TRBD1. Unmatched junction bases numbered 7, after V lost 4 bases and J lost 5 bases. CDR3 length: 14 amino acids. The V gene's germline CDR1 is LGHNA and CDR2 YSLEER. The CDR3 reads CASSRDRDHYGYTF. The DNA for the CDR3 is TGCGCCAGCAGCCGCGACAGGGATCATTATGGCTACACCTTC.

The V and J genes are TRBV10-3 and TRBJ2-1, with TRBD2 matching over 10 bases. The CDR3 has 15 amino acids. Germline trimming cut 4 bases from V and 8 bases from J; bases unmatched to any gene: 8. Germline values: CDR1 ENHRY, CDR2 SYGVKD. The CDR3 loop is CAISASASGSDEQFF. The CDR3 DNA is TGTGCCATCAGTGCTTCGGCTAGCGGGAGCGATGAGCAGTTCTTC.

This sequence joins TRBV15 and TRBJ2-5; 15 bases are shared with TRBD2. The V gene end was trimmed by 1 base and the J gene end by 3 bases; junction bases not matched to a gene: 0. CDR3 length: 16 amino acids. Germline V gene data show CDR1 as LNHNV and CDR2 as YYDKDF (reference sequence). CDR3 region: CATSRGTSGREETQYF. The CDR3 bases are TGTGCCACCAGCAGAGGGACTAGCGGGAGGGAAGAGACCCAGTACTTC.

At least ten counts were recorded for this clonotype. The genes are TRBV7-2 and TRBJ2-3, with 10 bases identical to TRBD2. Trimming cost V 1 base and J 4 bases; bases outside gene matches: 8. CDR3 size: 17 residues. Germline CDR1 is SGHTA and CDR2 is FQGNSA. In DNA, the CDR3 is TGTGCCAGCAGCTTAGTCTCAGCGGGAGGGAGGCCAGATACGCAGTATTTT. Translation gives CASSLVSAGGRPDTQYF.

The V gene is TRBV7-9, the J gene TRBJ2-7; 7 nucleotides line up with TRBD1. V was clipped by 5 bases and J by 2 bases; unmatched bases: 9. There are 15 residues in the CDR3. Germline-derived CDR1 and CDR2 are SEHNR and FQNEAQ (reference sequence). The CDR3 DNA follows: TGTGCCAGCAGCCCACAGGGGAGTAGTACCTACGAGCAGTACTTC. Its protein is CASSPQGSSTYEQYF.

This clonotype occurred a few times. The V call is TRBV19, the J call TRBJ1-5, with D hard to call. The CDR3 has 15 residues. Trimming removed 1 base from V and 4 bases from J, with 11 bases in between. Germline values: CDR1 LNHDA, CDR2 SQIVND (reference sequence). CDR3 nucleotides: TGTGCCAGTAGTATAGTGGCGATGGTAAATCAGCCCCAGCATTTT. Translating gives CASSIVAMVNQPQHF.